Listed below are T cell receptor beta chains from one sample, sequenced in a study of blood T cells in healthy people across ages. TCRdb reprocessed the 5' RACE reads via MiXCR and lists one record per CDR3 protein. The sample holds fewer than 2,000,000 distinct CDR3 sequences, 39% seen once. Material: blood. Receptors were obtained from a human donor in good health. The CDR3 runs from the conserved cysteine through the conserved F or W. A D gene is named only where the DNA matches it firmly. The size field is filled for only some rows; it gives once, few, many or a size class.

TRBJ1-5,.,few,TRBV12-3/TRBV12-4,TGTGCCAGCAGTTCGAAAGCGACTAGCAATCAGCCCCAGCATTTT,CASSSKATSNQPQHF
TRBJ2-5,.,.,TRBV7-3,TGTGCCAGCAGCTTAGACTGGGACCGGCCCCAGTACTTC,CASSLDWDRPQYF
TRBJ1-4,TRBD1,few,TRBV12-3/TRBV12-4,TGTGCCAGCAGTCCAGGGGGACAGGGGGTTAATGAAAAACTGTTTTTT,CASSPGGQGVNEKLFF
TRBJ2-1,TRBD1,.,TRBV12-3/TRBV12-4,TGTGCCAGCAGTCGGAGGACAGGGGATATTGAGCAGTTCTTC,CASSRRTGDIEQFF
TRBJ2-3,.,many,TRBV5-1,TGCGCCAGCAGCTCGGTCCTGGGGGCTAGCACAGATACGCAGTATTTT,CASSSVLGASTDTQYF
TRBJ2-7,TRBD1,few,TRBV6-5,TGTGCCAGCAGTAAAAGACAGGGGATTTCCGAGCAGTACTTC,CASSKRQGISEQYF
TRBJ2-7,.,.,TRBV6-5,TGTGCCAGCAGTTATGCCGGGGGCGAGCAGTACTTC,CASSYAGGEQYF
TRBJ1-2,TRBD1,few,TRBV9,TGTGCCAGCAGCGTAGCTTCTCACAGGGGGTCCTATGGCTACACCTTC,CASSVASHRGSYGYTF
TRBJ1-3,TRBD1,.,TRBV6-5,TGTGCCAGCAGTCCCAGGGGGCCCTCTGGAAACACCATATATTTT,CASSPRGPSGNTIYF
TRBJ1-4,.,few,TRBV4-2,TGTGCCAGCAGCCCACGGTTGCAGGAGACTAATGAAAAACTGTTTTTT,CASSPRLQETNEKLFF
TRBJ2-7,TRBD1,many,TRBV29-1,TGCAGCGTGGGGACAGGGAACTCCTACGAGCAGTACTTC,CSVGTGNSYEQYF
TRBJ2-3,.,once,TRBV5-4,TGTGCCAGCAGCTTAGCCTTATGGGACCTGGTAGATACGCAGTATTTT,CASSLALWDLVDTQYF
TRBJ2-3,TRBD2,.,TRBV11-3,TGTGCCAGCAGCGCGAGAACCGGGACTAGCGGCATACTATCGTATTTT,CASSARTGTSGILSYF
TRBJ2-1,.,.,TRBV7-3,TGTGCCAGCAGCTTAACCGCCAGGGGCCAGCAGTTCTTC,CASSLTARGQQFF
TRBJ2-7,.,.,TRBV12-3/TRBV12-4,TGTGCCAGCAGTTGGGACTCCTCGAGTACCTACGAGCAGTACTTC,CASSWDSSSTYEQYF